The present T cell receptor beta chain was sequenced within a study of blood T cell repertoires in COVID-19 (dated by TCRdb to between 2020 and 2021). General notes on the study: The collaborator samples originated in the United States, Italy and Spain and spanned the acute and convalescent phases of COVID-19. The material from the prospective study consisted of cDNA or gDNA derived from T cells, B-cell-depleted T cells, or PBMCs. Subjects who had been exposed to COVID-19, were actively infected with it, or had recovered from it provided the deeply sampled blood TCRbeta repertoires that made up the dataset. A freely available public database, intended as a resource for researchers studying the immune response to SARS-CoV-2, is where the repertoires were released. Samples came from the ongoing ImmuneRACE study (first 160 participants) plus 1,254 subjects from 6 global collaborators. Sample metadata almost always included a de-identified subject ID, COVID-19 status, age in years and sex. Where available, HLA class I and class II types were taken from metadata supplied by the sample provider and were not determined by assay-based typing.

Details on this clone: The antigen it binds to is not known. Base qualities are not recorded, but no much larger clone differs from it by a single base.

Here is what the overall study found, with its caveats: Clinical and demographic metadata were provided uncurated, with the amount varying by source and participant.

Participants in the prospective study were enrolled through a virtual design, were aged about 18 to 100 years, and lived in about two dozen United States geographic areas. To assign participants to cohorts, the prospective study relied on clinical history that participants themselves reported in a screening survey and a study questionnaire. ImmuneRACE Cohort 3 recovered participants were defined by two consecutive negative NP/OP PCR tests, healthcare professional clearance, or symptom resolution. In the prospective study, whole blood, serum and a nasopharyngeal or oropharyngeal swab were collected from each participant by mobile phlebotomists. Prospective study participants could optionally give additional blood draws and questionnaires over an approximately 2-month period. Blood samples from the prospective study were shipped frozen or at room temperature prior to DNA extraction. TCRbeta CDR3 regions were amplified from genomic DNA using the immunoSEQ Assay, a bias-controlled multiplex PCR. As for how the authors treated the data: The number of nucleated cells in each sample was estimated from the amplification of reference gene primers within the assay. To quantify the absolute abundance of each unique TCRbeta CDR3 rearrangement, sequence reads were collapsed and filtered. For each sample, productive Simpson clonality was calculated as the square root of Simpson's diversity index over productive rearrangements. TCRdb limited this immuneACCESS table to in-frame rearrangements with V and J called. A share of clones is missing; checked studies link under half to unresolved V genes, and the rest is unexplained. V, J and clone size reflect that table, while D and trimming were determined from the DNA. The sample yields approximately 210,000 clones; around 92% were counted once. The biggest ten clones account for approximately 8.2% of the sample.

The sample consisted of PBMCs or T cells enriched from blood (not recorded which). This clonotype originated in a woman aged 18-35 years who had recovered from COVID-19.

The CDR3 region reads CASSSTTDTQYF. The sequence in DNA is TGTGCCAGCAGTTCTACCACAGATACGCAGTATTTT. The chain couples TRBV5-5 to TRBJ2-3; the D gene cannot be named for sure. Counted from cysteine to phenylalanine, this CDR3 has 12 amino acids. CDR3 DNA only is kept here, 36 bases in frame from base 1. V is clipped by 5 bases and J by 2 bases, and the sequence between their germline boundaries is 6 bases long. Reading the germline V gene (reference sequence) gives CDR1 SGHKS and CDR2 YYEKEE.